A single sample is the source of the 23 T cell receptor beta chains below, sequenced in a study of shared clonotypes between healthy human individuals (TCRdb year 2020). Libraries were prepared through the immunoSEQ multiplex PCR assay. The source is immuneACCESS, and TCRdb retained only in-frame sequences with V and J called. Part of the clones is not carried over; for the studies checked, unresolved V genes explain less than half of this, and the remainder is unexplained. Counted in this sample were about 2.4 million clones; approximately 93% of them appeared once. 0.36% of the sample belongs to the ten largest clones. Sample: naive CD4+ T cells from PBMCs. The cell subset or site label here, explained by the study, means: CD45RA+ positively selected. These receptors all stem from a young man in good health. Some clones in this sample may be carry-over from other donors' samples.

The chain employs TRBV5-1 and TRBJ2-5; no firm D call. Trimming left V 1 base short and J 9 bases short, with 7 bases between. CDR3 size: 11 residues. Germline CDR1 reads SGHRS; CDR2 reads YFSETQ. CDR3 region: CASSLNSPQYF. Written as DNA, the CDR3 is TGCGCCAGCAGCTTGAACTCCCCCCAGTACTTC.

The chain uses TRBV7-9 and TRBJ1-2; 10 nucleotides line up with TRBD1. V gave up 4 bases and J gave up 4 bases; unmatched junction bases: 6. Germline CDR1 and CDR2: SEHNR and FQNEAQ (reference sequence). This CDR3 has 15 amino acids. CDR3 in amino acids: CASSSRGDRGYGYTF. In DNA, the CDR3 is TGTGCCAGCAGCTCTAGGGGGGACAGGGGCTATGGCTACACCTTC.

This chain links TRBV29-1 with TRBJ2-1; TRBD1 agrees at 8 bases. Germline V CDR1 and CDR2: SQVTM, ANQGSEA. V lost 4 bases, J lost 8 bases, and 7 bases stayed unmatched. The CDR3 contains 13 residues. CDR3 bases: TGCAGCGTTGCCGGACAGGGACTCGATGAGCAGTTCTTC. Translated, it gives CSVAGQGLDEQFF.

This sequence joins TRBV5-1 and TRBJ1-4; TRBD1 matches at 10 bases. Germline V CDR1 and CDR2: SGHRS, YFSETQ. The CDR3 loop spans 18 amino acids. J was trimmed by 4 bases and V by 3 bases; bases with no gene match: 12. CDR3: CASSSTPGQGFDNEKLFF. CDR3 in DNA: TGCGCCAGCAGCTCGACCCCGGGACAGGGGTTTGATAATGAAAAACTGTTTTTT.

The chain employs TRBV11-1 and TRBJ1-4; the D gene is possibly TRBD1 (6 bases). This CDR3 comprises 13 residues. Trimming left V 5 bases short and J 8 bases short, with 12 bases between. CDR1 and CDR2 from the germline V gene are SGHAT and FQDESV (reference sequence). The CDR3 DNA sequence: TGTGCCAGCAGCCCACTGGGGGCAGAAAAACTGTTTTTT. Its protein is CASSPLGAEKLFF.

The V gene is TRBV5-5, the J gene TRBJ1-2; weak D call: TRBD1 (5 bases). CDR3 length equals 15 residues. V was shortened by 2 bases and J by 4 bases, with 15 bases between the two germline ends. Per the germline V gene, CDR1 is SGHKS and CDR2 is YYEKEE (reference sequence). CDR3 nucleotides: TGTGCCAGCAGCTTAAGACAGACCGGCGGCTATGGCTACACCTTC. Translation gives CASSLRQTGGYGYTF.

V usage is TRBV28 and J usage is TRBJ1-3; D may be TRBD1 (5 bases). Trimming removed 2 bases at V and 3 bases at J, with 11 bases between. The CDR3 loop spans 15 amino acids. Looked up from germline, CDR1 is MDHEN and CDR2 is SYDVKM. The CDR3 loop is CASSLLDRVGNTIYF. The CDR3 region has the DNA TGTGCCAGCAGTTTACTCGACAGAGTTGGAAACACCATATATTTT.

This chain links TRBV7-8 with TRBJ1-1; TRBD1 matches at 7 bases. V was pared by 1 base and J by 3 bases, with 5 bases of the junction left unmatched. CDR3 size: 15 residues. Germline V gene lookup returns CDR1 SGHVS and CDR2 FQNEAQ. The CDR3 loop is CASSLDRGRDTEAFF. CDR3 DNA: TGTGCCAGCAGCTTAGACAGGGGACGGGACACTGAAGCTTTCTTT.

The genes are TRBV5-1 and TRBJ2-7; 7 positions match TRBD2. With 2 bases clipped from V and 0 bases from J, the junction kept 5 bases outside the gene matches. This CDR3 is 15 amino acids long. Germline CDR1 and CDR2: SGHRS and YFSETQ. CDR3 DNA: TGCGCCAGCAGCTTCCGGGCGGGAGACTCCTACGAGCAGTACTTC. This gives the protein CASSFRAGDSYEQYF.

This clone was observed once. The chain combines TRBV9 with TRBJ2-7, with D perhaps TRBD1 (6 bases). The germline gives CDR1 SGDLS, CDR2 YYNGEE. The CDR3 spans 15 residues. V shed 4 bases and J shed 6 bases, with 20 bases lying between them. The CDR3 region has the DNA TGTGCCAGCAGCCCAAGGACAGTTTCTACGGTCGAGCAGTACTTC. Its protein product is CASSPRTVSTVEQYF.

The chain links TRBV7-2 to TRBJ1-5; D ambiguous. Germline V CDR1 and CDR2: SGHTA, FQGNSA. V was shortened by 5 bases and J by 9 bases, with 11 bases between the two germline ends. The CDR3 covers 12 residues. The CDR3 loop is CASSPVGMPQHF. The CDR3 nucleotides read TGTGCCAGCAGCCCTGTTGGGATGCCCCAGCATTTT.

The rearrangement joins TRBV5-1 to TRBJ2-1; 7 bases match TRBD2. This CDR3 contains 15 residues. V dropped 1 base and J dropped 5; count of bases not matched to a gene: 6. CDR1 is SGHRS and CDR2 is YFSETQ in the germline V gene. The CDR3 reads CASSLLPSGNNEQFF. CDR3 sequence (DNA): TGCGCCAGCAGCTTGTTGCCTAGCGGTAACAATGAGCAGTTCTTC.

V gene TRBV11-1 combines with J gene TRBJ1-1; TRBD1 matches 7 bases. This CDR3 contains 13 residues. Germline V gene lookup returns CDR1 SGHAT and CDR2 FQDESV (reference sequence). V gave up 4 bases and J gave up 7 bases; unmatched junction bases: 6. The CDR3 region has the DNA TGTGCCAGCAGCTACCCCACAGGGGTTGAAGCTTTCTTT. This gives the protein CASSYPTGVEAFF.

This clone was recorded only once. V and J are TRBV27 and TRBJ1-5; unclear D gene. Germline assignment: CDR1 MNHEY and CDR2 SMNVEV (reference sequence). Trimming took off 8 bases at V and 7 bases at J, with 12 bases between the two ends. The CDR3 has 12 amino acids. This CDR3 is CASRAAKQPQHF. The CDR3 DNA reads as TGTGCCAGCCGCGCAGCTAAACAGCCCCAGCATTTT.

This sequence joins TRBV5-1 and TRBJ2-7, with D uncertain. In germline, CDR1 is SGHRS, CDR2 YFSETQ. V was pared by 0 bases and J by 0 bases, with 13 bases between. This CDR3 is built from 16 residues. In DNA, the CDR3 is TGCGCCAGCAGCTTGGGCGATGCTCTCAGCTCCTACGAGCAGTACTTC. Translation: CASSLGDALSSYEQYF.

The CDR3 DNA follows: TGCGCCAGCAGCTTGGCCGGCAACCTGAACACTGAAGCTTTCTTT. Protein sequence: CASSLAGNLNTEAFF. This chain links TRBV5-1 with TRBJ1-1; D unresolved. Deletions cut 0 bases from V and 0 bases from J, with 9 bases between. The CDR3 has 15 residues. Germline CDR1 is SGHRS and CDR2 is YFSETQ.

CDR3 sequence (DNA): TGCGCCAGCTCTGCTAAAGACACTCAAGGCAATGAGCAGTTCTTC. It encodes CASSAKDTQGNEQFF. The rearrangement joins TRBV5-1 to TRBJ2-1; D not certain. Germline assignment: CDR1 SGHRS and CDR2 YFSETQ. Trimming cost V 7 bases and J 6 bases, with 20 bases left between them. The CDR3 spans 15 residues.

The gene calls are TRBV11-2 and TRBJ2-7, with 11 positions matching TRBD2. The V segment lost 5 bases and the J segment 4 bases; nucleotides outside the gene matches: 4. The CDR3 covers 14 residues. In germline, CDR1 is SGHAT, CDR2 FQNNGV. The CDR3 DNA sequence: TGTGCCAGCAGCCCCACTAGCGGGAGTTACGAGCAGTACTTC. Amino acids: CASSPTSGSYEQYF.

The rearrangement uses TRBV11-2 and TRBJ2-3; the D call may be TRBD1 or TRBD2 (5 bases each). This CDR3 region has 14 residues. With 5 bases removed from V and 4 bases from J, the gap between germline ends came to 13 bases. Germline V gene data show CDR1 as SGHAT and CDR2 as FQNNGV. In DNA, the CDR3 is TGTGCCAGCAGCATTTCCGGGACCTCAGATACGCAGTATTTT. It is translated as CASSISGTSDTQYF.

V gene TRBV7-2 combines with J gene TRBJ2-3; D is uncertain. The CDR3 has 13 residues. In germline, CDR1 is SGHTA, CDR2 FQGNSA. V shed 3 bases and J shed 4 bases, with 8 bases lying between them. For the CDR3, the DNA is TGTGCCAGCAGCTTTCGCACCCCAGATACGCAGTATTTT. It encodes CASSFRTPDTQYF.

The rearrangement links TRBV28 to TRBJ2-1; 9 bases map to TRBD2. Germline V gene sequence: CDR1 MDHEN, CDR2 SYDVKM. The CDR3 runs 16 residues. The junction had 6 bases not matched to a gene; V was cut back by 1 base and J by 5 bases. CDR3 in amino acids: CASSLLGLAGNNEQFF. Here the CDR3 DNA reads TGTGCCAGCAGTTTATTAGGGCTAGCGGGAAACAATGAGCAGTTCTTC.

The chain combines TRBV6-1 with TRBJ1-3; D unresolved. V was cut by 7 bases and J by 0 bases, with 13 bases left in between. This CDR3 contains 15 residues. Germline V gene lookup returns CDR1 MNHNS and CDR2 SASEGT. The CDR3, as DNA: TGTGCCAGCACCCGAGGGAGGGACTCTGGAAACACCATATATTTT. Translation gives CASTRGRDSGNTIYF.

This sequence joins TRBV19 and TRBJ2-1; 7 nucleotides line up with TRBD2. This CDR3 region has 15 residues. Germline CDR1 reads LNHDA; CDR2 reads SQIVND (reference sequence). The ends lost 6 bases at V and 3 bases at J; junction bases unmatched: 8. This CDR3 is CASRGLKGYYNEQFF. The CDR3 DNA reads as TGTGCCAGTAGGGGACTAAAGGGGTACTACAATGAGCAGTTCTTC.